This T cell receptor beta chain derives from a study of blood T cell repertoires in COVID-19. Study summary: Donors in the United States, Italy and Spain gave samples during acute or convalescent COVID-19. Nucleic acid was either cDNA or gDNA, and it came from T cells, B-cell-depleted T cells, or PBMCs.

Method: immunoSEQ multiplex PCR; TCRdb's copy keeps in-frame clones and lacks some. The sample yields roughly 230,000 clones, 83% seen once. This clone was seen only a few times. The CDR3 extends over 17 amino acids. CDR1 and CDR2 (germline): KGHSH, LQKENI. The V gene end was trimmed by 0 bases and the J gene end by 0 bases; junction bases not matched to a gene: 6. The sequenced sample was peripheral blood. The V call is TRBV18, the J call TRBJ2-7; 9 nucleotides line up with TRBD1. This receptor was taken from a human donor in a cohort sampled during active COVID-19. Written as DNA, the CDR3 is TGTGCCAGCTCACCACCCGGACAGGGGTTTTTCTCCTACGAGCAGTACTTC. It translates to CASSPPGQGFFSYEQYF.